Each of the 6 T cell receptor beta chains below was sequenced from the same sample in a study of T cells in Graves' hyperthyroidism and ophthalmopathy. Authors of the study amplified TCR beta CDR3 regions from RNA transcripts. Researchers ran a first-round RT-PCR on the TCR CDR3 using the HTBI primer set. One entry per CDR3 protein results from TCRdb running MiXCR on the multiplex PCR reads. The repertoire has 650,000 to 750,000 distinct CDR3 sequences, 11% to 15% of them found once; the top ten carry about a tenth. The source material was blood. All receptors derive from a woman younger than 35 with Graves' hyperthyroidism.

The chain is built from TRBV2 and TRBJ2-3; 7 bases line up with TRBD1. CDR3 length: 15 amino acids. From germline, CDR1 is SNHLY and CDR2 FYNNEI. V trimming: 3 bases; J trimming: 2 bases; junction bases outside the gene matches: 5. CDR3 sequence: CASSEDRGPTDTQYF. CDR3 DNA sequence: TGTGCCAGCAGTGAGGATAGGGGGCCCACAGATACGCAGTATTTT.

This clonotype has ten or more counts. The CDR3 region is CASSPIRVDTIYF. CDR3 DNA sequence: TGTGCCAGCTCACCGATAAGAGTGGACACCATATATTTT. The genes are TRBV18 and TRBJ1-3; D ambiguous. This CDR3 is built from 13 residues. Germline V gene lookup returns CDR1 KGHSH and CDR2 LQKENI. With 3 bases removed from V and 8 bases from J, the gap between germline ends came to 11 bases.

The chain joins TRBV30 to TRBJ1-2, with 9 nucleotides matching TRBD1. Germline V gene lookup returns CDR1 GTSNPN and CDR2 SVGIG (reference sequence). After removal of 2 bases from V and 2 bases from J, the junction contained 3 bases not matched to a gene. There are 14 residues in the CDR3. The CDR3, as DNA: TGTGCCTGGAGTAGAGACAGGGGGAACTATGGCTACACCTTC. This gives the protein CAWSRDRGNYGYTF.

V usage is TRBV18 and J usage is TRBJ1-5; D might be TRBD1 (6 bases). Looked up from germline, CDR1 is KGHSH and CDR2 is LQKENI. The CDR3 is 15 amino acids. V lost 1 base, J lost 1 base, and 8 bases lay in between. CDR3 nucleotides: TGTGCCAGCTCACCACAGGGGGGGAGCAATCAGCCCCAGCATTTT. Amino acid sequence: CASSPQGGSNQPQHF.

This clonotype was counted many times. V usage is TRBV5-6 and J usage is TRBJ1-4, with 7 nucleotides matching TRBD1. The V gene end was trimmed by 1 base and the J gene end by 11 bases; junction bases not matched to a gene: 5. Germline V gene lookup returns CDR1 SGHDT and CDR2 YYEEEE. CDR3 length equals 13 residues. CDR3 region: CASSLMSQGKLFF. In DNA, the CDR3 is TGTGCCAGCAGCTTGATGTCACAGGGGAAACTGTTTTTT. The full variable domain, in which reference TRBV5-6 and TRBJ1-4 provide the parts outside the CDR3, is DAGVTQSPTHLIKTRGQQVTLRCSPKSGHDTVSWYQQALGQGPQFIFQYYEEEERQRGNFPDRFSGHQFPNYSSELNVNALLLGDSALYLCASSLMSQGKLFFGSGTQLSVL.

This clonotype was observed a few times. The chain is built from TRBV5-4 and TRBJ2-1; 9 bases align to TRBD2. This CDR3 spans 13 amino acids. The V and J ends lost 4 bases and 6 bases, in that order; junction bases with no gene match: 2. CDR1 and CDR2 from the germline V gene are SGHNT and YYREEE (reference sequence). The CDR3 reads CASSGAGGNEQFF. The CDR3 DNA follows: TGTGCCAGCAGCGGAGCGGGGGGCAATGAGCAGTTCTTC.